These T cell receptor beta chains were read from a single sample in a study of technical replicates of blood from several donors. Clones were read by immunoSEQ multiplex PCR, and TCRdb kept only the in-frame ones, dropping some. The profile covers almost 70,000 clones, with over 80% appearing a single time and approximately 4.6% taken by the ten largest. The sequenced material came from PBMCs. The receptors come from a human donor in good health. Some clones in this sample may be carry-over from other donors' samples. Both conserved end residues are part of each CDR3. The D gene is left open where the match is weak. Where a row states a size, it is once, few, many or the class of an expanded clone; other rows omit it.

j_gene,v_gene,abundance,d_gene,CDR3aa,CDR3nt
TRBJ2-7,TRBV5-1,once,TRBD1,CASSSTGTGWEQYF,TGCGCCAGCAGCTCCACCGGGACAGGGTGGGAGCAGTACTTC
TRBJ2-7,TRBV7-3,NA,NA,CASSLSVAGPNEQYF,TGTGCCAGCAGCTTATCCGTCGCAGGGCCAAACGAGCAGTACTTC
TRBJ2-7,TRBV30,NA,NA,CAWSPSRVRPYEQYF,TGTGCCTGGAGTCCCTCCAGGGTTAGGCCCTACGAGCAGTACTTC
TRBJ2-7,TRBV7-2,NA,TRBD1,CASSSSTGIQYEQYF,TGTGCCAGCAGCTCCTCGACAGGGATCCAATACGAGCAGTACTTC
TRBJ2-3,TRBV4-2,NA,NA,CASSQVWTGNRALPDTQYF,TGTGCCAGCAGCCAAGTCTGGACCGGAAACAGGGCCCTCCCAGATACGCAGTATTTT
TRBJ2-5,TRBV6-1,NA,TRBD1,CASSEGTGWGETQYF,TGTGCCAGCAGTGAAGGGACAGGGTGGGGAGAGACCCAGTACTTC
TRBJ2-1,TRBV19,NA,TRBD1,CASSIRTGDNEQFF,TGTGCCAGTAGTATAAGGACAGGGGACAATGAGCAGTTCTTC
TRBJ1-1,TRBV30,NA,NA,CAWSVRGGVSTEAFF,TGTGCCTGGAGTGTACGAGGGGGGGTTAGCACTGAAGCTTTCTTT
TRBJ2-1,TRBV7-2,NA,NA,CASSSSSYNEQFF,TGTGCCAGCAGCTCTAGCTCCTACAATGAGCAGTTCTTC
TRBJ1-4,TRBV6-6,few,NA,CASTFGPLRGGEKLFF,TGTGCCAGCACCTTTGGGCCGTTGAGGGGAGGGGAAAAACTGTTTTTT
TRBJ2-3,TRBV7-9,NA,TRBD2,CASSSGRGGRSTDTQYF,TGTGCCAGCAGCTCGGGACGGGGGGGACGGAGCACAGATACGCAGTATTTT
TRBJ2-2,TRBV6-6,NA,TRBD2,CASSYGLAGGYGELFF,TGTGCCAGCAGTTATGGCCTAGCGGGAGGGTACGGGGAGCTGTTTTTT
TRBJ1-2,TRBV2,once,TRBD1,CASSPRTGNTYGYTF,TGTGCCAGCAGTCCGCGGACAGGGAATACGTATGGCTACACCTTC
TRBJ2-7,TRBV6-1,NA,NA,CASSDLGGPLYEQYF,TGTGCCAGCAGTGACCTAGGAGGACCCCTCTACGAGCAGTACTTC
TRBJ2-1,TRBV10-3,NA,TRBD2,CAAGREGRGEQFF,TGTGCCGCGGGGAGGGAGGGCCGGGGTGAGCAGTTCTTC
TRBJ1-2,TRBV19,NA,TRBD1,CASSIQGADYGYTF,TGTGCCAGTAGTATACAGGGGGCAGACTATGGCTACACCTTC
TRBJ1-2,TRBV5-1,few,TRBD1,CASSQTGDYGYTF,TGCGCCAGCAGCCAAACAGGGGACTATGGCTACACCTTC
TRBJ2-3,TRBV6-6,NA,TRBD2,CASSERGLTDTQYF,TGTGCCAGCAGTGAGCGGGGGCTCACAGATACGCAGTATTTT
TRBJ1-2,TRBV18,NA,NA,CASSPNDGQAFYTF,TGTGCCAGCTCTCCCAACGACGGCCAGGCTTTCTACACCTTC
TRBJ1-1,TRBV7-3,once,NA,CASRPPGGTEAFF,TGTGCCAGCCGCCCCCCGGGGGGGACTGAAGCTTTCTTT
TRBJ2-1,TRBV27,NA,TRBD2,CASSRLGTSGGIGNNNEQFF,TGTGCCAGCAGTCGATTAGGGACTAGCGGGGGAATCGGGAACAACAATGAGCAGTTCTTC
TRBJ2-7,TRBV19,NA,TRBD2,CASSPGGVEQYF,TGTGCCAGTAGTCCCGGGGGGGTTGAGCAGTACTTC
TRBJ1-2,TRBV5-5,NA,TRBD1,CASSSTGGGFYGYTF,TGTGCCAGCAGCTCGACAGGGGGCGGCTTCTATGGCTACACCTTC
TRBJ2-1,TRBV4-1,NA,TRBD2,CASSQEGGGGPQQFF,TGCGCCAGCAGCCAAGAGGGGGGCGGGGGGCCCCAGCAGTTCTTC
TRBJ2-7,TRBV6-1,NA,TRBD2,CASCVNPGLVSFSSYEQYF,TGTGCCAGCTGTGTCAACCCGGGACTAGTCTCCTTTAGCTCCTACGAGCAGTACTTC
TRBJ2-7,TRBV7-2,NA,NA,CASSLEPGILYEQYF,TGTGCCAGCAGCTTGGAGCCGGGGATCCTCTACGAGCAGTACTTC
TRBJ2-7,TRBV6-1,NA,TRBD2,CASSETRLAGPVQYF,TGTGCCAGCAGCGAAACACGACTAGCGGGGCCGGTGCAGTACTTC
TRBJ1-5,TRBV28,NA,TRBD1,CASSSQGGTVGQPQHF,TGTGCCAGCAGTTCACAGGGCGGGACAGTAGGTCAGCCCCAGCATTTT
TRBJ2-7,TRBV5-4,NA,TRBD2,CASSLAGGRGEQYF,TGTGCCAGCAGCTTAGCGGGGGGCCGTGGCGAGCAGTACTTC
TRBJ2-1,TRBV19,NA,TRBD2,CASSIAGGNYNEQFF,TGTGCCAGTAGTATAGCGGGAGGAAATTACAATGAGCAGTTCTTC
TRBJ1-4,TRBV13,NA,TRBD1,CASSLMRGQANEKLFF,TGTGCCAGCAGCTTAATGAGGGGGCAGGCTAATGAAAAACTGTTTTTT
TRBJ2-5,TRBV25-1,NA,NA,CASSEARGSGTQYF,TGTGCCAGCAGTGAGGCCCGTGGCTCGGGGACCCAGTACTTC
TRBJ2-7,TRBV27,NA,NA,CASSFRHGEQYF,TGTGCCAGCAGTTTCCGACACGGCGAGCAGTACTTC
TRBJ1-3,TRBV7-2,NA,NA,CASSLSQFQGLSGNTIYF,TGTGCCAGCAGCTTATCGCAATTCCAGGGCCTCTCTGGAAACACCATATATTTT
TRBJ2-1,TRBV15,NA,NA,CATSRDRNEQFF,TGTGCCACCAGCAGAGACCGGAATGAGCAGTTCTTC
TRBJ2-7,TRBV9,NA,NA,CASSVVWAGGEQYF,TGTGCCAGCAGCGTAGTTTGGGCAGGTGGCGAGCAGTACTTC
TRBJ1-1,TRBV5-1,NA,TRBD1,CASSLGTGVTEAFF,TGCGCCAGCAGCCTCGGGACAGGGGTCACTGAAGCTTTCTTT
TRBJ2-1,TRBV2,once,TRBD1,CASSLQGRYNEQFF,TGTGCCAGCAGTTTACAGGGGCGCTACAATGAGCAGTTCTTC
TRBJ1-3,TRBV19,NA,NA,CASMEHSSGNTIYF,TGTGCCAGTATGGAACACAGCTCTGGAAACACCATATATTTT
TRBJ1-2,TRBV9,NA,NA,CASSVGPSGVYGYTF,TGTGCCAGCAGCGTAGGACCTTCCGGGGTCTATGGCTACACCTTC
TRBJ1-1,TRBV7-2,NA,NA,CASSLTRVGEAFF,TGTGCCAGCAGCCTTACGAGGGTGGGTGAAGCTTTCTTT
TRBJ2-1,TRBV7-3,NA,TRBD2,CASSSGTSGTGEQFF,TGTGCCAGCAGCTCCGGGACTAGCGGGACTGGTGAGCAGTTCTTC
TRBJ1-3,TRBV7-8,NA,NA,CASSLATGEGNTIYF,TGTGCCAGCAGCTTAGCGACAGGAGAAGGAAACACCATATATTTT
TRBJ1-2,TRBV7-2,NA,TRBD1,CASSSGQGAGGYTF,TGTGCCAGCAGCTCAGGACAGGGGGCTGGTGGCTACACCTTC
TRBJ2-5,TRBV29-1,NA,TRBD1,CSADRGREETQYF,TGCAGCGCCGACAGGGGGCGCGAGGAGACCCAGTACTTC